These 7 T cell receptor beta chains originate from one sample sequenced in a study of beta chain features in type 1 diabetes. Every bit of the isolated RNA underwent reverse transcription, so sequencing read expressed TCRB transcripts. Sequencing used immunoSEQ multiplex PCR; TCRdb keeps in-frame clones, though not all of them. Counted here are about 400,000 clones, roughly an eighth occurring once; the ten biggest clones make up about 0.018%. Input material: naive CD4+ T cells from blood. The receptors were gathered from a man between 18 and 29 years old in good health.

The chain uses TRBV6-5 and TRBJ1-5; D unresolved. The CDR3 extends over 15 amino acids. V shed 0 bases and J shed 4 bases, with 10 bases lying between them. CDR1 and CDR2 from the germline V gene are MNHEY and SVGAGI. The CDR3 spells CASSYSSGRNQPQHF. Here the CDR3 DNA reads TGTGCCAGCAGTTACTCTAGCGGCAGAAATCAGCCCCAGCATTTT.

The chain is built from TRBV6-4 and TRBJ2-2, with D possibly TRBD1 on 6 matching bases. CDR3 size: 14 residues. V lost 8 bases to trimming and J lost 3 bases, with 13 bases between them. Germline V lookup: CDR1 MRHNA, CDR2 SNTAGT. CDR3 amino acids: CASARRQDTGELFF. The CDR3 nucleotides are TGTGCCAGCGCGCGAAGACAGGACACCGGGGAGCTGTTTTTT.

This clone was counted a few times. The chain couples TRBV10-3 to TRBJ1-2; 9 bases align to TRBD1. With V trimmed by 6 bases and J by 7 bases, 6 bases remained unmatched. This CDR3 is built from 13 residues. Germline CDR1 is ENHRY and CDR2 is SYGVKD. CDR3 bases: TGTGCCATCAGACTACAGGGGGCAGCTGGCTACACCTTC. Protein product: CAIRLQGAAGYTF.

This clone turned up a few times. Here the CDR3 reads CASSTRIRGLSGYTF. DNA for the CDR3: TGTGCCAGCAGTACCCGTATAAGGGGGCTAAGCGGCTACACCTTC. The V call is TRBV28, the J call TRBJ1-2, with 7 bases matching TRBD1. The J segment lost 8 bases and the V segment lost 5 bases, leaving 14 bases of the junction unmatched. The CDR3 sequence is 15 residues long. CDR1 MDHEN and CDR2 SYDVKM come from the germline V gene.

CDR3 bases: TGTGCCAGTAGTATAGGGTGGTCGGATGAGCAGTTCTTC. Translation: CASSIGWSDEQFF. The chain links TRBV19 to TRBJ2-1, with D uncertain. V lost 1 base to trimming and J lost 8 bases, with 9 bases between them. The CDR3 contains 13 residues. Looked up from germline, CDR1 is LNHDA and CDR2 is SQIVND (reference sequence).

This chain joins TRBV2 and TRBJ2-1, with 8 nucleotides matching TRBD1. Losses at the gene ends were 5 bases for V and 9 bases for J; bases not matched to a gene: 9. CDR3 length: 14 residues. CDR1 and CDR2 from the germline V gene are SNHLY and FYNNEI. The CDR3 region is CASSTNQGAGEQFF. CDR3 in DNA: TGTGCCAGCAGTACAAATCAGGGGGCGGGTGAGCAGTTCTTC.

CDR3 sequence reads: CASSSRGLVSGTDTQYF. CDR3 in DNA: TGTGCCAGCAGCTCCAGAGGACTAGTTTCAGGCACAGATACGCAGTATTTT. The J gene is TRBJ2-3, the V gene TRBV7-3; 7 bases match TRBD2. Germline CDR1 is SGHTA and CDR2 is FQGTGA. The CDR3 length is 17 residues. V was pared by 4 bases and J by 1 base, with 11 bases of the junction left unmatched.